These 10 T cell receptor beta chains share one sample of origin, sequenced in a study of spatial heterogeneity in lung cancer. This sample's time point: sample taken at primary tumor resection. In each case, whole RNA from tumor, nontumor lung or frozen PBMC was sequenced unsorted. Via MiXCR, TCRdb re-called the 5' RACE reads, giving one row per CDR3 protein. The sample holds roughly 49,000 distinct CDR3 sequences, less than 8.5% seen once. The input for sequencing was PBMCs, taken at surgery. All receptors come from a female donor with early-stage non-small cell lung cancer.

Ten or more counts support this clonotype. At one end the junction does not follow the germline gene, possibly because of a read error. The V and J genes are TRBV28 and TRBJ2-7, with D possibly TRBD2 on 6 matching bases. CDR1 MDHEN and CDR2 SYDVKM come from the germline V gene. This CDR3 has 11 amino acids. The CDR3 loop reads CAYGSSYEQYF. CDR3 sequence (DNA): TGCGCGTACGGGAGCTCCTACGAGCAGTACTTC.

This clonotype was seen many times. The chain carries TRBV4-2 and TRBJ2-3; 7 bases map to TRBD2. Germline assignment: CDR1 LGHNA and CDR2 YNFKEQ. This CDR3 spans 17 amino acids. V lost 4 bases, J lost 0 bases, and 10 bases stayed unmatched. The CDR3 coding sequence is TGTGCCAGCAGCCCCCGAGCGGGGAAAGGGAGCACAGATACGCAGTATTTT. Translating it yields CASSPRAGKGSTDTQYF.

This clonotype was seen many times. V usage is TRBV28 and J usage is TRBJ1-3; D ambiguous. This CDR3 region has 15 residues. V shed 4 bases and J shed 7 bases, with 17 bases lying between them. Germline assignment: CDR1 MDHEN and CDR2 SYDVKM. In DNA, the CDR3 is TGTGCCAGCAGTTCCGTTAGTTCTCGGAGTAACACCATATATTTT. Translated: CASSSVSSRSNTIYF.

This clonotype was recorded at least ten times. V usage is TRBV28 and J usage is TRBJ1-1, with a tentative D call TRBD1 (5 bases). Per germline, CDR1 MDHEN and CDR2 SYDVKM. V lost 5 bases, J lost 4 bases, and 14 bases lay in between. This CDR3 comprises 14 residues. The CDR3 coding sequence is TGTGCCAGCAGTACCGGGGCGCTGGGCACTGAAGCTTTCTTT. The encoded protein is CASSTGALGTEAFF.

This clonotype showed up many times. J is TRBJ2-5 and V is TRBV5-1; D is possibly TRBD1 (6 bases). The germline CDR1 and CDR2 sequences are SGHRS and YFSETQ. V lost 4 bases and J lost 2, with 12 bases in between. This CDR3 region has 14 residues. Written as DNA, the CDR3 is TGCGCCAGCAGCGGAGGACAGTATCAAGAGACCCAGTACTTC. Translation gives CASSGGQYQETQYF. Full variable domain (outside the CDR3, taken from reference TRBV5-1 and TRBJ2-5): KAGVTQTPRYLIKTRGQQVTLSCSPISGHRSVSWYQQTPGQGLQFLFEYFSETQRNKGNFPGRFSGRQFSNSRSEMNVSTLELGDSALYLCASSGGQYQETQYFGPGTRLLVL.

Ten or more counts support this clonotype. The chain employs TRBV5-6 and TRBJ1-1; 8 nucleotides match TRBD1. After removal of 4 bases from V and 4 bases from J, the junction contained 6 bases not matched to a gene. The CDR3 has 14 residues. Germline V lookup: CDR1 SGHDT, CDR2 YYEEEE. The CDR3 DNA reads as TGTGCCAGCAGCACCCGGACAGGGCTCACTGAAGCTTTCTTT. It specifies CASSTRTGLTEAFF.

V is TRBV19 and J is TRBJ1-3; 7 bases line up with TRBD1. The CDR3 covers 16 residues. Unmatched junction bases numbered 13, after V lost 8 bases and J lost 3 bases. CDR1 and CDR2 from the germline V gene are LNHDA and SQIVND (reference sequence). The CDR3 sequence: CASGGDRRLSGNTIYF. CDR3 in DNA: TGTGCCAGTGGTGGGGACAGACGCTTAAGTGGAAACACCATATATTTT.

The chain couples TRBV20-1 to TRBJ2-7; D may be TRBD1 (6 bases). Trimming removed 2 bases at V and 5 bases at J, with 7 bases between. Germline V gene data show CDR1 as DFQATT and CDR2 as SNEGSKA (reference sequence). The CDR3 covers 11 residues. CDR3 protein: CSARKGDEQYF. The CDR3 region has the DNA TGCAGTGCTAGAAAGGGGGACGAGCAGTACTTC.

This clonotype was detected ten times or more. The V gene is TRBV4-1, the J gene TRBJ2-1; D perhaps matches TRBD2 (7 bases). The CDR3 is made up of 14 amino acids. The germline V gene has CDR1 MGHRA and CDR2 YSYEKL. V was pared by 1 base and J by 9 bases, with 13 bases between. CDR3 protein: CASSQGRGAGEQFF. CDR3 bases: TGCGCCAGCAGCCAAGGCCGGGGGGCGGGTGAGCAGTTCTTC.

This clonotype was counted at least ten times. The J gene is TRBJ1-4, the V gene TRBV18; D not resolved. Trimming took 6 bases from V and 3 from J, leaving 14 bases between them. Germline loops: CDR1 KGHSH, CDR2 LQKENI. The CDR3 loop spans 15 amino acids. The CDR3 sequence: CASSPSAAPNEKLFF. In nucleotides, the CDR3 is TGTGCCAGCTCCCCATCAGCGGCCCCTAATGAAAAACTGTTTTTT.